This TCR beta chain was found in a study of T cell repertoires in ileal Crohn's disease. Study overall: Patients had a median approximately 7.8-year disease duration, and roughly 40% were active smokers. TCRB immunosequencing input was around 540 nanograms of biopsy DNA per sample.

Time point: inflamed ileum from the surgical specimen. The assay was immunoSEQ multiplex PCR, and TCRdb's table has in-frame clones only and misses some. The table lists around 5,500 clones, 70% to 80% of them singletons. CDR1 SGHKS and CDR2 YYEKEE come from the germline V gene (reference sequence). V gave up 2 bases and J gave up 3 bases, with 17 bases separating them. This CDR3 comprises 16 residues. The chain couples TRBV5-5 to TRBJ1-1; D gene uncertain. What was sequenced was ileal tissue. The sequence was obtained from an adult with Crohn's disease. The CDR3 loop reads CASSFYSGIQHTEAFF. In DNA, the CDR3 is TGTGCCAGCAGCTTTTACTCCGGGATCCAGCACACTGAAGCTTTCTTT.